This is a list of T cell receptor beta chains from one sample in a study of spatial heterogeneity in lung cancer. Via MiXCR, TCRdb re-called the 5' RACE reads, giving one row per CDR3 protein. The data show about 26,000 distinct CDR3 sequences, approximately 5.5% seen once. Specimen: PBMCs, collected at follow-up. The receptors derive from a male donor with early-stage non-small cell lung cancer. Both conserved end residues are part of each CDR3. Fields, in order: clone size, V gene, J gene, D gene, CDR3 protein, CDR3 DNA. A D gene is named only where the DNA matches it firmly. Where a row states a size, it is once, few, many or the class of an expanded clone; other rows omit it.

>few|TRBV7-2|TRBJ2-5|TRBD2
CASSLSSAGAETQYF
TGTGCCAGCAGCTTATCGTCAGCGGGGGCAGAGACCCAGTACTTC
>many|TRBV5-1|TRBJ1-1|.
CASSLALGQKNTEAFF
TGCGCCAGCAGCTTGGCTCTAGGACAGAAGAACACTGAAGCTTTCTTT
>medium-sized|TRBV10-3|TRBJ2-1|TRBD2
CATSVSSGRNNEQFF
TGTGCCACATCAGTCTCTAGCGGGCGAAACAATGAGCAGTTCTTC
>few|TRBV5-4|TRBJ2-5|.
CASSFPLPATQYF
TGTGCCAGCAGCTTCCCCCTCCCGGCGACCCAGTACTTC
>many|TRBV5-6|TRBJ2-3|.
CASSLPGTDTQYF
TGTGCCAGCAGCTTACCTGGCACAGATACGCAGTATTTT
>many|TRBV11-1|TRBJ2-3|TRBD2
CASSLMAGGPSDTQYF
TGTGCCAGCAGCTTGATGGCGGGGGGGCCGTCAGATACGCAGTATTTT
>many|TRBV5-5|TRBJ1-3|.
CASSLDVAGNTIYF
TGTGCCAGCAGCTTGGATGTCGCTGGAAACACCATATATTTT
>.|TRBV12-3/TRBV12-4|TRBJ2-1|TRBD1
CASKPGQGADEQFF
TGTGCCAGCAAACCGGGACAGGGGGCCGATGAGCAGTTCTTC
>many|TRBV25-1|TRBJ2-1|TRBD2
CASTDPTSGDHEQFF
TGTGCCAGCACGGATCCGACTAGCGGGGACCATGAGCAGTTCTTC
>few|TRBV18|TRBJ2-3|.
CASSPSGSTDTQYF
TGTGCCAGCTCACCATCCGGTAGCACAGATACGCAGTATTTT
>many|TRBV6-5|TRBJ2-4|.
CASSYSRVKNIQYF
TGTGCCAGCAGTTACAGCAGGGTGAAAAACATTCAGTACTTC
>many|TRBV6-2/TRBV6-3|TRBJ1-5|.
CASSTGLGNQPQHF
TGTGCCAGCAGTACAGGGTTGGGTAATCAGCCCCAGCATTTT
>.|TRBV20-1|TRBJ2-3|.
CSASQGGNTQYF
TGCAGTGCTTCTCAAGGGGGAAATACGCAGTATTTT
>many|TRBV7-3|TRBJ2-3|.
CASSLRFGSTDTQYF
TGTGCCAGCAGCTTAAGGTTCGGTAGCACAGATACGCAGTATTTT
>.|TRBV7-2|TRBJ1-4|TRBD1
CASSAQGDLAQKLFF
TGTGCCAGCAGCGCCCAGGGGGACCTAGCCCAAAAACTGTTTTTT